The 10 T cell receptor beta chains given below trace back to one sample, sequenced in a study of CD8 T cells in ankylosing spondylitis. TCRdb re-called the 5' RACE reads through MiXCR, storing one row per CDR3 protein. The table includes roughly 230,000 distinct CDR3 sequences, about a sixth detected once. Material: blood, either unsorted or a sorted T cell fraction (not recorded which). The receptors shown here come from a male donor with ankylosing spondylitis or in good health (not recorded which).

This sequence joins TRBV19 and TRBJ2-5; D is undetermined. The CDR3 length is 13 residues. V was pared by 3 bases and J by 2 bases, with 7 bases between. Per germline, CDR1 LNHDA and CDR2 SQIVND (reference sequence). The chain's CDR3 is CASSIIAQETQYF. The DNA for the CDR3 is TGTGCCAGTAGTATTATAGCACAAGAGACCCAGTACTTC. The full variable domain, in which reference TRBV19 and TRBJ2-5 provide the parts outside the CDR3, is DGGITQSPKYLFRKEGQNVTLSCEQNLNHDAMYWYRQDPGQGLRLIYYSQIVNDFQKGDIAEGYSVSREKKESFPLTVTSAQKNPTAFYLCASSIIAQETQYFGPGTRLLVL.

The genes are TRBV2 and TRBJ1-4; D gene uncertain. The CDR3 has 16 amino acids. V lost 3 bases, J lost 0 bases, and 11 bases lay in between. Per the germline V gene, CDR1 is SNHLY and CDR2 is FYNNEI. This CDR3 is CASSDGESATNEKLFF. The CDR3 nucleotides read TGTGCCAGCAGTGATGGGGAGTCGGCAACTAATGAAAAACTGTTTTTT. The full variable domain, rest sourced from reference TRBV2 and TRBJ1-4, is EPEVTQTPSHQVTQMGQEVILRCVPISNHLYFYWYRQILGQKVEFLVSFYNNEISEKSEIFDDQFSVERPDGSNFTLKIRSTKLEDSAMYFCASSDGESATNEKLFFGSGTQLSVL.

CDR3 residues: CASSLAGVEGTEAFF. The DNA of the CDR3 is TGTGCCAGCAGCTTAGCCGGGGTTGAAGGCACTGAAGCTTTCTTT. The chain recombines TRBV7-9 with TRBJ1-1; D not resolved. V gave up 0 bases and J gave up 4 bases, with 12 bases separating them. Per the germline V gene, CDR1 is SEHNR and CDR2 is FQNEAQ (reference sequence). The CDR3 runs 15 residues.

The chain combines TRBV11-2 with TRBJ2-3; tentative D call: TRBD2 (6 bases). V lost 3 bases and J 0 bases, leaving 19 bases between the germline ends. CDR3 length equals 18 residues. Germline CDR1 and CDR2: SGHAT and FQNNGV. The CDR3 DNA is TGTGCCAGCAGCTTCCCCGTCCGGACTACCTCTAGCACAGATACGCAGTATTTT. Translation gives CASSFPVRTTSSTDTQYF. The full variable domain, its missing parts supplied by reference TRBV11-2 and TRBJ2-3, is EAGVAQSPRYKIIEKRQSVAFWCNPISGHATLYWYQQILGQGPKLLIQFQNNGVVDDSQLPKDRFSAERLKGVDSTLKIQPAKLEDSAVYLCASSFPVRTTSSTDTQYFGPGTRLTVL.

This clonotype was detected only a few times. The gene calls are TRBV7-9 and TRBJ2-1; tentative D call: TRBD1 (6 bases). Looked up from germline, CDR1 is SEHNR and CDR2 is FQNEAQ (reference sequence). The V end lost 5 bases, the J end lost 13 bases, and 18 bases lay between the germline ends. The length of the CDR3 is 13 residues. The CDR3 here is CASSLSVQGGQFF. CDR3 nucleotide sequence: TGTGCCAGCAGCCTTAGCGTCCAAGGGGGACAGTTCTTC.

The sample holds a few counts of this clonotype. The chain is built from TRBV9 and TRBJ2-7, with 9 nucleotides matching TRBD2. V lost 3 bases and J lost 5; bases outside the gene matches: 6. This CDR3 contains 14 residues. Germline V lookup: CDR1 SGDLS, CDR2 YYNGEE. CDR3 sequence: CASSGSGRRDEQYF. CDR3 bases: TGTGCCAGCAGCGGTAGCGGGAGACGTGACGAGCAGTACTTC.

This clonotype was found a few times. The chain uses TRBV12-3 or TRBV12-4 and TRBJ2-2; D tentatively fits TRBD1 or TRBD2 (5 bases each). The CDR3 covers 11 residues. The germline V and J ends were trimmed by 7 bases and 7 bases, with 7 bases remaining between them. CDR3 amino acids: CASMGDGELFF. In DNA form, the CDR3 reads TGTGCCAGCATGGGGGACGGGGAGCTGTTTTTT.

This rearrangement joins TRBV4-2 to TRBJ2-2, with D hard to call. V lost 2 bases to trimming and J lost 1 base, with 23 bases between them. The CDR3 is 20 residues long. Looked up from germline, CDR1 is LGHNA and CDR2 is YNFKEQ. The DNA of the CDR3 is TGTGCCAGCAGCCAACCTCCGATGGGTCCAAGGTGGGGGAACACCGGGGAGCTGTTTTTT. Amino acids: CASSQPPMGPRWGNTGELFF.

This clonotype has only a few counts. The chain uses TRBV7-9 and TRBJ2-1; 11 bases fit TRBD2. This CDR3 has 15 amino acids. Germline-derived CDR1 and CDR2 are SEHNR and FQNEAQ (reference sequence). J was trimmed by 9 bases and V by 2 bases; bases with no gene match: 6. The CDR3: CASSLTSGRVGEQFF. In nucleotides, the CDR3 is TGTGCCAGCAGCTTAACTAGCGGGAGAGTCGGTGAGCAGTTCTTC. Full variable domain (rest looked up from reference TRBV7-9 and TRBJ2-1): DTGVSQNPRHKITKRGQNVTFRCDPISEHNRLYWYRQTLGQGPEFLTYFQNEAQLEKSRLLSDRFSAERPKGSFSTLEIQRTEQGDSAMYLCASSLTSGRVGEQFFGPGTRLTVL.

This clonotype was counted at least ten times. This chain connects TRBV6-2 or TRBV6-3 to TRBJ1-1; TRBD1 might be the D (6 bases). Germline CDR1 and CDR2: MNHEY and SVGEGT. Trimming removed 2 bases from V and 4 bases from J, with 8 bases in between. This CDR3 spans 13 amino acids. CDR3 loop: CASSYGDTTEAFF. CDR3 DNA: TGTGCCAGCAGTTACGGGGACACCACTGAAGCTTTCTTT.